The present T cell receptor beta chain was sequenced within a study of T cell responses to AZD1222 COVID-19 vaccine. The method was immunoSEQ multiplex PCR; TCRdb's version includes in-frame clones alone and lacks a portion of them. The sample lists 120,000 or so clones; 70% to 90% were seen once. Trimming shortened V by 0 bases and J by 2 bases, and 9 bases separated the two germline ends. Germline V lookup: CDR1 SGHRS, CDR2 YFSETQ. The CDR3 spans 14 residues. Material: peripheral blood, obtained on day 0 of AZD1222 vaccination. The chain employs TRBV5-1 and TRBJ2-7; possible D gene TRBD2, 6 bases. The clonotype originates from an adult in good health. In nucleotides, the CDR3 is TGCGCCAGCAGCTTGGCGGGGGAAACCTACGAGCAGTACTTC. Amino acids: CASSLAGETYEQYF.